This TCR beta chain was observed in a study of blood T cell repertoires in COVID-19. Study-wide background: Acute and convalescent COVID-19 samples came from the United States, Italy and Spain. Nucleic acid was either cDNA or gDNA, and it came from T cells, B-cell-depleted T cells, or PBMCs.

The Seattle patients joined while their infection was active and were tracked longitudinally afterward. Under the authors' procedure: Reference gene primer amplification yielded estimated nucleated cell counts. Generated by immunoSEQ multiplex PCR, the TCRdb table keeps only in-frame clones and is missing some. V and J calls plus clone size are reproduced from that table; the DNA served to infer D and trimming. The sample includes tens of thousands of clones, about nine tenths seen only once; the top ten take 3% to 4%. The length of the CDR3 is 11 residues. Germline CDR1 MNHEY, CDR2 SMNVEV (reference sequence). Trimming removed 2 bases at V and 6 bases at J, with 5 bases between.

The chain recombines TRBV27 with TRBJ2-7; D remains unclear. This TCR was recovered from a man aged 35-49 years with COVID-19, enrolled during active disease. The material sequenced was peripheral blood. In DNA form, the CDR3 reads TGTGCCAGCAGTTTAGGGCTCGAGCAGTACTTC. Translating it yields CASSLGLEQYF.